This TCR beta chain comes out of a study of metastatic and nonmetastatic thyroid tumors. Trimming removed 0 bases at V and 6 bases at J, with 9 bases between. The CDR3 has 14 residues. Germline V gives CDR1 LNHDA, CDR2 SQIVND (reference sequence). Original processing notes: What underpinned the distant-metastasis classifier for papillary thyroid cancer was the set of CDR3 differences across clinicopathological groups. With MiXCR, TCRdb reprocessed the PCR reads. The V and J calls here are based on TCRdb, not the publication. Found here are roughly 93,000 clones, roughly 13% of them singletons; the top ten hold about 11%. This clone was recorded many times. Treatment of any kind had been given to no patient before thyroid surgery.

The sequencing input was blood. The J gene is TRBJ1-5, the V gene TRBV19, with D unresolved. This clonotype was sampled from a female donor with papillary thyroid cancer or a benign thyroid nodule (not recorded which). Some clones in this sample may be carry-over from other donors' samples. CDR3 DNA: TGTGCCAGTAGTATAGAGGAGAGGGTTCAGCCCCAGCATTTT. Protein sequence: CASSIEERVQPQHF.